This T cell receptor beta chain was identified during a study of T cell changes during pregnancy in multiple sclerosis. The length of the CDR3 is 18 residues. The germline gives CDR1 GTSNPN, CDR2 SVGIG (reference sequence). J gave up 5 bases and V 3 bases, and 14 bases lay outside the gene matches. Using immunoSEQ multiplex PCR, the repertoire was profiled, and TCRdb retains in-frame clones only, with some absent. This table has roughly 60,000 clones, roughly 92% appearing once. This TCR came from a female donor with multiple sclerosis, enrolled in a pregnancy study. This specimen was peripheral blood, taken in the second trimester of pregnancy. The chain couples TRBV30 to TRBJ2-5, with 14 bases that match TRBD2. CDR3 amino acids: CAWSDQTSGRGGRETQYF. The CDR3 DNA reads as TGTGCCTGGAGCGACCAGACTAGCGGGAGGGGAGGTAGGGAGACCCAGTACTTC.